The next 7 T cell receptor beta chains were all read from a single sample in a study of tumor and adjacent non-tumor tissue in lung cancer. TCRbeta libraries were built with three rounds of nested PCR, modified from ARM-PCR. TCRdb reprocessed the multiplex PCR reads via MiXCR and lists one record per CDR3 protein. The sample lists tens of thousands of distinct CDR3 sequences; under 80% were seen once. The template was RNA from unsorted bulk tissue. The sequencing input was lung tumor tissue. All receptors come from a woman in her 50s with non-small cell lung cancer.

Notes on this clonotype: The junction does not match germline at one end; this may be a read error. CDR3 sequence reads: CVGSFGTYYGYSF. In nucleotides, the CDR3 is TGTGTCGGCAGCTTCGGGACATACTATGGCTACAGCTTC. The chain employs TRBV7-9 and TRBJ1-2, with D tentatively TRBD1 (6 bases). The CDR3 runs to 13 residues. In germline, CDR1 is SEHNR, CDR2 FQNEAQ (reference sequence).

This clonotype appeared a few times. V usage is TRBV6-5 and J usage is TRBJ2-7; D uncertain. The germline V gene encodes CDR1 MNHEY and CDR2 SVGAGI. V lost 10 bases to trimming and J lost 2 bases, with 9 bases between them. This CDR3 contains 11 residues. The chain's CDR3 is CANRSPYEQYF. The DNA of the CDR3 is TGTGCCAACAGATCCCCCTACGAGCAGTACTTC.

Of note for this clonotype: Here the CDR3 omits its conserved ending phenylalanine or tryptophan, so a read error is the likely source. The CDR3 coding sequence is TGTGCCAGCAGCCTGCTAACGCTGGGAACTGAAGCTTTCATT. Translating it yields CASSLLTLGTEAFI. The chain links TRBV11-2 to TRBJ1-1; no clear D gene. Per germline, CDR1 SGHAT and CDR2 FQNNGV. The CDR3 consists of 14 residues. Between the trimmed V and J ends, which lost 5 bases and 5 bases, there was a span of 15 bases.

This clonotype showed up just a few times. The rearrangement links TRBV15 to TRBJ2-6; no firm D call. Deletions cut 7 bases from V and 0 bases from J, with 10 bases between. Germline CDR1 and CDR2: LNHNV and YYDKDF (reference sequence). CDR3 length: 15 amino acids. The CDR3 nucleotides read TGTGCCACCAACAAGGATCCCTCTGGGGCCAACGTCCTGACTTTC. Residues: CATNKDPSGANVLTF. Full variable domain (rest looked up from reference TRBV15 and TRBJ2-6): DAMVIQNPRYQVTQFGKPVTLSCSQTLNHNVMYWYQQKSSQAPKLLFHYYDKDFNNEADTPDNFQSRRPNTSFCFLDIRSPGLGDTAMYLCATNKDPSGANVLTFGAGSRLTVL.

On this clonotype: With a much larger clone just one base away, this may be a read error. The rearrangement links TRBV20-1 to TRBJ2-1, with 7 bases identical to TRBD2. Germline CDR1 and CDR2: DFQATT and SNEGSKA (reference sequence). The CDR3 covers 18 residues. The CDR3: CNTPIPLAALSAYNEQFF. DNA of the CDR3: TGCAATACCCCGATCCCCCTAGCGGCTCTCTCCGCCTACAATGAGCAGTTCTTC.

To note about this clonotype: The CDR3 does not end in the conserved phenylalanine or tryptophan, so this is likely a read error. The chain joins TRBV20-1 to TRBJ2-7, with D possibly called TRBD1 or TRBD2 (7 bases each). Germline assignment: CDR1 DFQATT and CDR2 SNEGSKA (reference sequence). Trimming left V 2 bases short and J 2 bases short, with 28 bases between. The length of the CDR3 is 19 residues. CDR3: CSARYLTPSGTAGTYEQYL. In DNA, the CDR3 is TGCAGTGCTAGATATCTCACCCCTAGTGGGACAGCGGGAACCTACGAGCAGTACCTC.

Regarding this clonotype: One end of the junction fails to match germline, which may point to a read error. The chain joins TRBV29-1 to TRBJ2-1; maybe TRBD1 (5 bases). Germline-derived CDR1 and CDR2 are SQVTM and ANQGSEA. The CDR3 totals 14 residues. Written as DNA, the CDR3 is TGCTGCTGCGATGGGGCAGGCCTACACAATGGGCAGTTCTTC. Its protein product is CCCDGAGLHNGQFF.